The rows below give T cell receptor beta chains drawn from one sample of a study of OX40 agonist ivuxolimab in advanced cancers. Sequencing used immunoSEQ multiplex PCR; TCRdb keeps in-frame clones, though not all of them. This table has some 60,000 clones, roughly nine tenths appearing once. Sample: CD4+ or CD8+ T cells sorted from blood, taken in a trial of the OX40 agonist ivuxolimab. The source of these receptors is an adult with an advanced solid tumor such as melanoma, head and neck, liver or kidney cancer. Both conserved end residues are part of each CDR3. D genes are given only for firm matches. Not all rows give a size; the values are once, few, many and, for expanded clones, a class.

V gene: TRBV9
clone size: NA
D gene: NA
J gene: TRBJ2-7
CDR3 DNA: TGTGCCAGCACCCTAGCCCGGGCTTTCTACGAGCAGTACTTC
CDR3 protein: CASTLARAFYEQYF

V gene: TRBV19
clone size: NA
D gene: TRBD1
J gene: TRBJ1-2
CDR3 DNA: TGTGCCAGTAGTATCCACCGGGACAGGAGCTATGGCTACACCTTC
CDR3 protein: CASSIHRDRSYGYTF

V gene: TRBV7-2
clone size: NA
D gene: TRBD2
J gene: TRBJ2-1
CDR3 DNA: TGTGCCACCAGACCGGGACTAGCGGGGGGGCGGGAGCAGTTCTTC
CDR3 protein: CATRPGLAGGREQFF

V gene: TRBV5-4
clone size: once
D gene: NA
J gene: TRBJ2-7
CDR3 DNA: TGTGCCAGCAGCTTGGGATTTAAAGGTAACGAGCAGTACTTC
CDR3 protein: CASSLGFKGNEQYF

V gene: TRBV19
clone size: NA
D gene: NA
J gene: TRBJ2-2
CDR3 DNA: TGTGCCAGTAGTTTCGGTGTTCGCACCGGGGAGCTGTTTTTT
CDR3 protein: CASSFGVRTGELFF

V gene: TRBV11-2
clone size: once
D gene: TRBD2
J gene: TRBJ2-3
CDR3 DNA: TGTGCCAGCAGCTACACTAGCGGGAGGTTGGGCACAGATACGCAGTATTTT
CDR3 protein: CASSYTSGRLGTDTQYF

V gene: TRBV19
clone size: NA
D gene: NA
J gene: TRBJ1-3
CDR3 DNA: TGTGCCAGTAGTACCGGACAGGGAAACACCATATATTTT
CDR3 protein: CASSTGQGNTIYF

V gene: TRBV7-9
clone size: NA
D gene: NA
J gene: TRBJ1-2
CDR3 DNA: TGTGCCAGCAGCTTAGTAGGGGTGGATGGCTACACCTTC
CDR3 protein: CASSLVGVDGYTF

V gene: TRBV28
clone size: NA
D gene: NA
J gene: TRBJ2-3
CDR3 DNA: TGTGCCAGCAGCTCCCCGGCTAGCGCAAGCACAGATACGCAGTATTTT
CDR3 protein: CASSSPASASTDTQYF

V gene: TRBV6-5
clone size: NA
D gene: NA
J gene: TRBJ1-1
CDR3 DNA: TGTGCCAGCAGTTTACTACGGGGTTCCACTGAAGCTTTCTTT
CDR3 protein: CASSLLRGSTEAFF

V gene: TRBV5-1
clone size: NA
D gene: TRBD1
J gene: TRBJ1-1
CDR3 DNA: TGCGCCAGCAGCTTATCCGGGACAGGGAACACTGAAGCTTTCTTT
CDR3 protein: CASSLSGTGNTEAFF

V gene: TRBV9
clone size: NA
D gene: NA
J gene: TRBJ2-7
CDR3 DNA: TGTGCCAGCAGCGTAGACAGGGCGACCCCTCTTAAGGAGCAGTACTTC
CDR3 protein: CASSVDRATPLKEQYF

V gene: TRBV6-6
clone size: NA
D gene: NA
J gene: TRBJ2-7
CDR3 DNA: TGTGCCAGCAGTAAACGGAACGAGCAGTACTTC
CDR3 protein: CASSKRNEQYF

V gene: TRBV5-4
clone size: NA
D gene: NA
J gene: TRBJ2-3
CDR3 DNA: TGTGCCAGCAGCTCACAGCAACACACAGATACGCAGTATTTT
CDR3 protein: CASSSQQHTDTQYF

V gene: TRBV2
clone size: NA
D gene: TRBD1
J gene: TRBJ2-2
CDR3 DNA: TGTGCCAGCAGCTCCAGGACAGGGGTGGTTACCGGGGAGCTGTTTTTT
CDR3 protein: CASSSRTGVVTGELFF

V gene: TRBV7-8
clone size: NA
D gene: TRBD2
J gene: TRBJ2-3
CDR3 DNA: TGTGCCAGCAGCTTTCCCTCCTTTGCGGGAGAAACAGATACGCAGTATTTT
CDR3 protein: CASSFPSFAGETDTQYF

V gene: TRBV6-1
clone size: NA
D gene: TRBD1
J gene: TRBJ2-7
CDR3 DNA: TGTGCCAGCAGTGACATGGACAGGGCGACCTACGAGCAGTACTTC
CDR3 protein: CASSDMDRATYEQYF

V gene: TRBV27
clone size: once
D gene: NA
J gene: TRBJ2-7
CDR3 DNA: TGTGCCAGCAGTATTGGAGCGACAGGATACGCGCAGTACTTC
CDR3 protein: CASSIGATGYAQYF

V gene: TRBV28
clone size: few
D gene: NA
J gene: TRBJ1-6
CDR3 DNA: TGTGCCAGCAGTTTGGGTACAGGAAATTCACCCCTCCACTTT
CDR3 protein: CASSLGTGNSPLHF

V gene: TRBV5-5
clone size: NA
D gene: NA
J gene: TRBJ2-4
CDR3 DNA: TGTGCCAGCAGCTGGATAGCCAAAAACATTCAGTACTTC
CDR3 protein: CASSWIAKNIQYF

V gene: TRBV6-1
clone size: NA
D gene: TRBD1
J gene: TRBJ2-3
CDR3 DNA: TGTGCCAGCAGGAGAGCGGGGACAGGGGAGGATACGCAGTATTTT
CDR3 protein: CASRRAGTGEDTQYF

V gene: TRBV10-2
clone size: NA
D gene: NA
J gene: TRBJ1-2
CDR3 DNA: TGCGCCAGCAATACACAGGGTCCTAACTATGGCTACACCTTC
CDR3 protein: CASNTQGPNYGYTF

V gene: TRBV30
clone size: NA
D gene: NA
J gene: TRBJ1-3
CDR3 DNA: TGTGCCTGGAGTTATGGGGGCCAGGACACCATATATTTT
CDR3 protein: CAWSYGGQDTIYF

V gene: TRBV28
clone size: NA
D gene: TRBD1
J gene: TRBJ2-2
CDR3 DNA: TGTGCCAGCTTCCGGGACAGGGGGTTCGGGGAGCTGTTTTTT
CDR3 protein: CASFRDRGFGELFF

V gene: TRBV2
clone size: NA
D gene: NA
J gene: TRBJ2-5
CDR3 DNA: TGTGCCAGCAGTGAAGTCAAAGGATCGGGAGAGACCCAGTACTTC
CDR3 protein: CASSEVKGSGETQYF

V gene: TRBV2
clone size: NA
D gene: NA
J gene: TRBJ2-2
CDR3 DNA: TGTGCCAGCAGTACCCGGGACTCGGCGTGGACCGGGGAGCTGTTTTTT
CDR3 protein: CASSTRDSAWTGELFF

V gene: TRBV7-9
clone size: NA
D gene: NA
J gene: TRBJ2-3
CDR3 DNA: TGTGCCAGCAGCTTAGTTGAGGGGTATCGGAGCACAGATACGCAGTATTTT
CDR3 protein: CASSLVEGYRSTDTQYF

V gene: TRBV11-2
clone size: NA
D gene: NA
J gene: TRBJ2-3
CDR3 DNA: TGTGCCAGCAGCTTAGATGGGAGTAGCACAGATACGCAGTATTTT
CDR3 protein: CASSLDGSSTDTQYF

V gene: TRBV5-1
clone size: NA
D gene: NA
J gene: TRBJ2-2
CDR3 DNA: TGCGCCAGCAGCTTTGGGGGCACCCCGAACACCGGGGAGCTGTTTTTT
CDR3 protein: CASSFGGTPNTGELFF

V gene: TRBV7-2
clone size: NA
D gene: TRBD2
J gene: TRBJ2-3
CDR3 DNA: TGTGCCAGCAGCTTAGTGCAACTAGCGGGAGAGGGGACAGATACGCAGTATTTT
CDR3 protein: CASSLVQLAGEGTDTQYF

V gene: TRBV27
clone size: NA
D gene: TRBD2
J gene: TRBJ2-3
CDR3 DNA: TGTGCCACCCCCGTTGGGGGGGGCACAGATACGCAGTATTTT
CDR3 protein: CATPVGGGTDTQYF

V gene: TRBV30
clone size: NA
D gene: TRBD2
J gene: TRBJ2-3
CDR3 DNA: TGTGCCTGGAGTCAACTAGCGGCTAGCACAGATACGCAGTATTTT
CDR3 protein: CAWSQLAASTDTQYF

V gene: TRBV27
clone size: NA
D gene: NA
J gene: TRBJ2-5
CDR3 DNA: TGTGCCAGCAGTTTAACGCTCCAAGAGACCCAGTACTTC
CDR3 protein: CASSLTLQETQYF

V gene: TRBV28
clone size: few
D gene: NA
J gene: TRBJ1-2
CDR3 DNA: TGTGCCAGCAGTTTAGGGGGTAACTATGGCTACACCTTC
CDR3 protein: CASSLGGNYGYTF

V gene: TRBV28
clone size: NA
D gene: TRBD2
J gene: TRBJ2-3
CDR3 DNA: TGTGCCAGCAGTTTCCATAGCGGGGCTACGACAGATACGCAGTATTTT
CDR3 protein: CASSFHSGATTDTQYF

V gene: TRBV6-5
clone size: NA
D gene: NA
J gene: TRBJ2-1
CDR3 DNA: TGTGCCAGCAGTCGTTCTCGGAGCTCCTACAATGAGCAGTTCTTC
CDR3 protein: CASSRSRSSYNEQFF

V gene: TRBV30
clone size: NA
D gene: NA
J gene: TRBJ1-3
CDR3 DNA: TGTGCCTGGAGTGTTCAAGCGCGGGGCACCATATATTTT
CDR3 protein: CAWSVQARGTIYF

V gene: TRBV6-6
clone size: NA
D gene: TRBD2
J gene: TRBJ2-1
CDR3 DNA: TGTGCCAGCAGCCCGGGAGGCGGGGAGACAATTCTGCAGTTCTTC
CDR3 protein: CASSPGGGETILQFF

V gene: TRBV18
clone size: NA
D gene: NA
J gene: TRBJ2-1
CDR3 DNA: TGTGCCAGCTCACCACCGCTCCGTCTGGGGGAGCAGTTCTTC
CDR3 protein: CASSPPLRLGEQFF

V gene: TRBV19
clone size: NA
D gene: NA
J gene: TRBJ2-3
CDR3 DNA: TGTGCCAGTACGGGTTTGGGGGGCCCAGATACGCAGTATTTT
CDR3 protein: CASTGLGGPDTQYF

V gene: TRBV12-2
clone size: NA
D gene: NA
J gene: TRBJ1-2
CDR3 DNA: TGTGCAAGTCGCTTAGCGTTATCTTCGTCTCCCAGGACGGCCTATGGCTACACCTTC
CDR3 protein: CASRLALSSSPRTAYGYTF

V gene: TRBV7-9
clone size: NA
D gene: TRBD2
J gene: TRBJ2-3
CDR3 DNA: TGTGCCAGCGGCTGGGGGGGAACAGATACGCAGTATTTT
CDR3 protein: CASGWGGTDTQYF

V gene: TRBV11-1
clone size: NA
D gene: NA
J gene: TRBJ2-5
CDR3 DNA: TGTGCCAGCAGCGGAGGGGTTCAAGAGACCCAGTACTTC
CDR3 protein: CASSGGVQETQYF

V gene: TRBV18
clone size: NA
D gene: NA
J gene: TRBJ1-5
CDR3 DNA: TGTGCCAGCTCACCCGACCGTAATAGCAATCAGCCCCAGCATTTT
CDR3 protein: CASSPDRNSNQPQHF

V gene: TRBV11-2
clone size: once
D gene: TRBD1
J gene: TRBJ2-5
CDR3 DNA: TGTGCCAGCAGCTCCAGGGGGTTTGACCAAGAGACCCAGTACTTC
CDR3 protein: CASSSRGFDQETQYF

V gene: TRBV4-1
clone size: NA
D gene: TRBD2
J gene: TRBJ2-7
CDR3 DNA: TGCGCCAGCAGCGCAAAAAGTCGGGGACTAGCGGGAGACGAGCAGTACTTC
CDR3 protein: CASSAKSRGLAGDEQYF

V gene: TRBV27
clone size: NA
D gene: NA
J gene: TRBJ1-2
CDR3 DNA: TGTGCCAGCAGCCCAAGCCTAGGGGAGTACTATGGCTACACCTTC
CDR3 protein: CASSPSLGEYYGYTF

V gene: TRBV4-3
clone size: NA
D gene: NA
J gene: TRBJ2-3
CDR3 DNA: TGCGCCAGCAGCCAAGAATTCGGCAGGGCCACAGATACGCAGTATTTT
CDR3 protein: CASSQEFGRATDTQYF

V gene: TRBV5-4
clone size: NA
D gene: NA
J gene: TRBJ2-5
CDR3 DNA: TGTGCCAGCAGCAATCAAGAGACCCAGTACTTC
CDR3 protein: CASSNQETQYF

V gene: TRBV5-1
clone size: few
D gene: TRBD1
J gene: TRBJ1-1
CDR3 DNA: TGCGCCAGCAGCTTGAGGACAGGGAGAGACACTGAAGCTTTCTTT
CDR3 protein: CASSLRTGRDTEAFF

V gene: TRBV7-9
clone size: NA
D gene: NA
J gene: TRBJ2-7
CDR3 DNA: TGTGCCAGCAGCTCCTCAGACAGGCCCTACGAGCAGTACTTC
CDR3 protein: CASSSSDRPYEQYF

V gene: TRBV5-6
clone size: NA
D gene: NA
J gene: TRBJ2-1
CDR3 DNA: TGTGCCAGCAGCTTGGGTACAGCTATCAATGAGCAGTTCTTC
CDR3 protein: CASSLGTAINEQFF

V gene: TRBV9
clone size: NA
D gene: NA
J gene: TRBJ2-5
CDR3 DNA: TGTGCCAGCAGCGGACAGGTCAGAGTGGCACAAGAGACCCAGTACTTC
CDR3 protein: CASSGQVRVAQETQYF

V gene: TRBV19
clone size: few
D gene: TRBD1
J gene: TRBJ2-7
CDR3 DNA: TGTGCCAGTAGTCCCGGGACAGGGACCCAGAGGCAGTACTTC
CDR3 protein: CASSPGTGTQRQYF

V gene: TRBV29-1
clone size: NA
D gene: NA
J gene: TRBJ2-3
CDR3 DNA: TGCAGCGTCGACAGTAGCACAGATACGCAGTATTTT
CDR3 protein: CSVDSSTDTQYF

V gene: TRBV10-3
clone size: NA
D gene: TRBD1
J gene: TRBJ2-1
CDR3 DNA: TGTGCCATCAGCCGGACAGGGGCTTCGGTCAATGAGCAGTTCTTC
CDR3 protein: CAISRTGASVNEQFF

V gene: TRBV2
clone size: NA
D gene: NA
J gene: TRBJ2-5
CDR3 DNA: TGTGCCAGCAGTGAAAGGCCGTACCAAGAGACCCAGTACTTC
CDR3 protein: CASSERPYQETQYF

V gene: TRBV29-1
clone size: NA
D gene: TRBD1
J gene: TRBJ1-2
CDR3 DNA: TGCAGCGTTCAAGACAGGGCCAACTATGGCTACACCTTC
CDR3 protein: CSVQDRANYGYTF

V gene: TRBV19
clone size: NA
D gene: TRBD1
J gene: TRBJ2-7
CDR3 DNA: TGTGCCAGTAGTAATCCGACAGGGGACAAGTACGAGCAGTACTTC
CDR3 protein: CASSNPTGDKYEQYF

V gene: TRBV19
clone size: NA
D gene: TRBD2
J gene: TRBJ2-1
CDR3 DNA: TGTGCCAGTAGCCCCGGACTAGCGGGAGGCCCCCACAGTGAGCAGTTCTTC
CDR3 protein: CASSPGLAGGPHSEQFF